This paragraph reports one T cell receptor (beta chain). Its antigen is as yet unknown. Researchers amplified the TCR beta CDR3 regions from RNA transcripts. The HTBI primer set drove a first-round RT-PCR of the TCR CDR3. Using its own MiXCR run on the multiplex PCR reads, TCRdb lists one record per CDR3 protein. The sample carries roughly 500,000 distinct CDR3 sequences, 40% to 50% recorded once. The data originate from a study of T cells in Graves' hyperthyroidism and ophthalmopathy. The diagnostic basis comprised clinical symptoms, serum thyroxine and TRAb, thyroid ultrasound and orbital computed tomography. Regarding the study as a whole: Researchers found most expanded thyroid clonotypes above 0.001 in blood as well.

The CDR3 consists of 14 residues. The germline V and J ends were trimmed by 6 bases and 4 bases, with 13 bases remaining between them. Looked up from germline, CDR1 is MDHEN and CDR2 is SYDVKM. The chain has TRBV28 and TRBJ1-3; TRBD1 might be the D (5 bases). The receptor was derived from an adult woman with Graves' disease, either hyperthyroidism or ophthalmopathy (not recorded which). The sample comprised peripheral blood or thyroid tissue (not recorded which). The CDR3 protein is CASRKRGAGNTIYF. The CDR3 nucleotides read TGTGCCAGCAGAAAGAGGGGAGCGGGAAACACCATATATTTT. The full variable domain, with the rest looked up from reference TRBV28 and TRBJ1-3, is DVKVTQSSRYLVKRTGEKVFLECVQDMDHENMFWYRQDPGLGLRLIYFSYDVKMKEKGDIPEGYSVSREKKERFSLILESASTNQTSMYLCASRKRGAGNTIYFGEGSWLTVV.